The present T cell receptor beta chain was sequenced within a study of T-cell reconstitution after alpha-beta-depleted transplantation in children (dated by TCRdb to about 2016). Regarding the study in general: The study quantitatively tracked T-cell immune reconstitution after TCRalphabeta/CD19-depleted allogeneic hematopoietic cell transplantation in children using TCR repertoire profiling.

Libraries were built with PCR. The data were produced on an Illumina HiSeq 2500. To normalize quantification of the TCRbeta repertoire, the TCR libraries were built with molecular barcoding that relied on unique molecular identifiers. Using fastp at Q25 and MiXCR, TCRdb reprocessed the public reads and kept productive beta chains. Rows are unified per CDR3 protein, each entry keeping the most common DNA and genes. The sample table lists more than 450,000 distinct CDR3 sequences, around 18% of them with a count of one. Roughly 3.3% of the sample rests with the top ten. This clonotype has only a few counts. Its specific antigen is unknown. No base-level quality is on record; no much larger clone is a single base apart. From the cysteine up to the phenylalanine, the CDR3 has a length of 15 residues. Only the CDR3 portion is preserved as DNA: 45 bases, with reading frame beginning at the first base. Based on the germline V gene, the CDR1 and CDR2 sequences are SGHRS and YFSETQ. Trimming costs V 0 bases and J 0 bases, and their ends lie 7 bases apart.

The starting material was PBMCs from the stem cell graft donor, obtained from the stem cell graft. The rearrangement combines TRBV5-1 with TRBJ1-5; the D gene remains uncertain. This clonotype was sampled from a human donor who donated a stem cell graft to a child with acute lymphoblastic leukemia. CDR3 region: CASSLVGDSNQPQHF. The nucleotide sequence is TGCGCCAGCAGCTTGGTGGGAGATAGCAATCAGCCCCAGCATTTT. Joined to the reference TRBV5-1 and TRBJ1-5 proteins, this CDR3 gives the full variable domain: KAGVTQTPRYLIKTRGQQVTLSCSPISGHRSVSWYQQTPGQGLQFLFEYFSETQRNKGNFPGRFSGRQFSNSRSEMNVSTLELGDSALYLCASSLVGDSNQPQHFGDGTRLSIL.